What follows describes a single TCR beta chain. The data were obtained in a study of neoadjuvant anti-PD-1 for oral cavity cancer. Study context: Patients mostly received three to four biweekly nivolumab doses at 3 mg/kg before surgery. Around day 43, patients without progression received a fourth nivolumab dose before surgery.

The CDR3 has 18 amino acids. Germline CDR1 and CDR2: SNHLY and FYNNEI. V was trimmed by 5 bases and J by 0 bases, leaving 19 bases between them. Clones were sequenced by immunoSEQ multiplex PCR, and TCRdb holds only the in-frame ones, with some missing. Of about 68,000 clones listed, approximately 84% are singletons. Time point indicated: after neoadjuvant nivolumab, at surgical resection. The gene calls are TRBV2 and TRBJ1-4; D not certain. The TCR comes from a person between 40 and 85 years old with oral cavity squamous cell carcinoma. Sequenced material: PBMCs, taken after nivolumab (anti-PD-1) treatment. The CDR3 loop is CASSHLLGPYPTNEKLFF. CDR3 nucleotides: TGTGCCAGCAGTCACCTCCTTGGGCCCTATCCAACTAATGAAAAACTGTTTTTT.